The clone carrying this TCR beta chain came up many times. Unique molecular identifiers were incorporated into the prepared TCRbeta library. TCRdb used MiXCR to reprocess the PCR reads, holding one entry per CDR3 protein. Of about 400,000 distinct CDR3 sequences listed, less than 15% were seen once; the top ten hold around 4.5%. This sample is part of a study of T-cell reconstitution after alpha-beta-depleted transplantation in children. The CDR3 is made up of 13 amino acids. V was cut by 0 bases and J by 6 bases, with 7 bases left in between. Germline CDR1 reads SGHRS; CDR2 reads YFSETQ. The chain couples TRBV5-1 to TRBJ2-1; D is unclear. This sample comprised PBMCs, obtained from the stem cell graft. The clonotype comes from a human donor who donated a stem cell graft to a child with Fanconi anemia. The CDR3 DNA sequence: TGCGCCAGCAGCTTGGTGGCTGTCAATGAGCAGTTCTTC. Amino acid sequence: CASSLVAVNEQFF. Looking up the rest from reference TRBV5-1 and TRBJ2-1 gives the full variable domain: KAGVTQTPRYLIKTRGQQVTLSCSPISGHRSVSWYQQTPGQGLQFLFEYFSETQRNKGNFPGRFSGRQFSNSRSEMNVSTLELGDSALYLCASSLVAVNEQFFGPGTRLTVL.